The following is a T cell receptor beta chain sequence with its context. CDR1 LGHDT and CDR2 YNNKEL come from the germline V gene (reference sequence). V was pared by 6 bases and J by 0 bases, with 24 bases between. The CDR3 sequence is 18 residues long. The sample originates from a study of blood T cell repertoires in COVID-19. Libraries were prepared by immunoSEQ multiplex PCR; TCRdb keeps only in-frame clonotypes and omits some of them. This table holds hundreds of thousands of clones, 85% to 90% found once. Sequences were obtained from PBMCs or T cells enriched from blood (not recorded which). This clonotype originated in a man aged 18 to 35 who had recovered from COVID-19. This chain connects TRBV3-1 (or the pseudogene TRBV3-2) to TRBJ2-7, with D maybe TRBD1 (6 bases). This CDR3 is CASSALRGSLGSSYEQYF. For the CDR3, the DNA is TGTGCCAGCAGTGCCCTGAGGGGGTCCTTAGGTAGCTCCTACGAGCAGTACTTC.